This T cell receptor beta chain was recorded in a study of T cells after yellow fever vaccination. The CDR3 length is 15 residues. CDR1 is DFQATT and CDR2 is SNEGSKA in the germline V gene (reference sequence). This clonotype was counted between two and nine times. The junction and the germline gene differ at one end; a read error may be behind it. TCRdb called the 5' RACE reads again in MiXCR, with one record for every CDR3 protein. The table records 350,000 or so distinct CDR3 sequences, around 8.1% of them present only once. The chain employs TRBV20-1 and TRBJ2-7; D might be TRBD1 or TRBD2, each matching 6 bases. Source: PBMCs, taken about 41 days after the first yellow fever vaccination. The sequence was obtained from a man aged 18 to 35 who received the YFV17D yellow fever vaccine. The CDR3 here is CSSRFFGGPYYEQYF. The CDR3 DNA sequence: TGCAGTTCTAGATTTTTTGGGGGGCCGTACTACGAGCAGTACTTC.